This TCR beta chain was documented in a study of blood T cell repertoires in COVID-19 (dated by TCRdb to 2018 to 2021). Regarding the study in general: Samples covering the acute and convalescent phases of COVID-19 were provided by collaborators in the United States, Italy and Spain. The prospective study material was composed of cDNA or gDNA derived from T cells, B-cell-depleted T cells, or PBMCs. The dataset comprised deeply sampled blood TCRbeta repertoires from subjects exposed to, actively infected with, or recovered from COVID-19. The repertoires were made available in a free public database intended to serve as a resource for research on the immune response to SARS-CoV-2. The samples were drawn from the first 160 participants of the ongoing ImmuneRACE study and from roughly 1,300 subjects provided by 6 global collaborators. Sample metadata almost always included a de-identified subject ID, COVID-19 status, age in years and sex. Where HLA class I and class II types were available, the types were taken from metadata supplied by the sample provider, not from assay-based typing.

A remark on this clone: Its antigen is not yet known. There are no base qualities to consult, and no much larger clone falls within one base.

The germline V gene encodes CDR1 SGHRS and CDR2 YFSETQ. A distance of 18 bases separates the germline ends of V and J, which lose 4 bases and 11 bases respectively. The CDR3 contains 13 residues, cysteine and phenylalanine counted. The kept DNA is CDR3 alone, 39 bases in frame from the first base. Broader findings and caveats from the paper: Clinical and demographic metadata were provided uncurated, with the amount varying by source and participant.

TCRbeta CDR3 regions were amplified from genomic DNA using the immunoSEQ Assay, a bias-controlled multiplex PCR. As for the authors' bioinformatics: Within the assay, amplification of reference gene primers was used to estimate how many nucleated cells each sample contained. Sequence reads were collapsed and filtered to measure the absolute abundance of every unique TCRbeta CDR3 rearrangement. For each sample, productive Simpson clonality was calculated as the square root of Simpson's diversity index across productive rearrangements. The source is immuneACCESS, and TCRdb retained only in-frame sequences with V and J called. Part of the clones is not carried over; for the studies checked, unresolved V genes explain less than half of this, and the remainder is unexplained. V and J calls and clone size are as listed in that table; D and trimming were resolved from the DNA. This sample has 150,000 to 160,000 clones in its table, and around nine tenths of those were observed once. The ten largest clones capture more than 2% of the sample.

Collaborating institutions collected whole blood in K2EDTA tubes following their own protocols. For TCRbeta analysis, collaborators shipped samples as frozen whole blood, isolated PBMCs, or DNA extracted from either of those sample types. This chain joins TRBV5-1 to TRBJ1-1, with a tentative D gene TRBD1 over 6 matching bases. The clonotype comes from a woman between 70 and 85 years old with acute or convalescent COVID-19. Sample: peripheral blood. CDR3 protein: CASSGGPQVYAFF. The base sequence is TGCGCCAGCAGCGGGGGCCCTCAAGTTTATGCTTTCTTT.